This T cell receptor (beta chain) was documented in a study of CD8+ T cells in alopecia areata. Study-wide findings and caveats: Affected lesional scalp, above all in alopecia totalis/universalis, was more clonal than normal scalp. Sequenced scalp T cells also include alphabeta T cells resident in normal skin. TCRs were shared less clearly across patients than in mice, possibly for HLA-related reasons.

This clone was found a few times. Its target is not known. CDR1 is MGHRA and CDR2 is YSYEKL in the germline V gene. This CDR3 is built from 15 residues. V lost 0 bases, J lost 1 base, and 9 bases lay in between. As part of sample collection, lesional scalp punch biopsies and peripheral blood were taken from alopecia areata patients. Isolated RNA was reverse transcribed into cDNA used as the sequencing template. Sequencing was performed with immunoSEQ multiplex PCR; in TCRdb, only in-frame clones are kept and a portion is missing. The sample shows approximately 99,000 clones, 50% to 60% of them seen only once.

Sequencing input: NKG2D-low CD8+ T cells sorted from blood. The sequence came from a human donor with alopecia areata. The chain has TRBV4-1 and TRBJ1-2; D remains unclear. The CDR3 loop is CASSQEADVNYGYTF. CDR3 bases: TGCGCCAGCAGCCAAGAGGCAGACGTTAACTATGGCTACACCTTC.